The T cell receptor beta chain under discussion was sequenced for a study of blood T cell repertoires in COVID-19. Methods used by the authors: Cell counts per sample came from amplifying reference gene primers. The method was immunoSEQ multiplex PCR; TCRdb's version includes in-frame clones alone and lacks a portion of them. V and J calls and clone size follow that table, whereas D and trimming were derived from the DNA. The profile shows about 160,000 clones, 70% to 90% of them singletons. The CDR3 consists of 14 residues. Per germline, CDR1 MNHEY and CDR2 SVGEGT. With V trimmed by 5 bases and J by 4 bases, 6 bases remained unmatched.

This clonotype originated in a man aged 35 to 55 with acute or convalescent COVID-19. What was sequenced was peripheral blood. This chain uses TRBV6-2 or TRBV6-3 with TRBJ2-5, with 8 bases aligning to TRBD2. The chain's CDR3 is CASSPGGAIETQYF. As DNA, the CDR3 is TGTGCCAGCAGTCCCGGGGGGGCCATAGAGACCCAGTACTTC.